The 18 T cell receptor beta chains given below trace back to one sample, sequenced in a study of PD-1 blockade in classical Hodgkin lymphoma. Repertoires were generated with immunoSEQ multiplex PCR, while TCRdb's copy carries only in-frame clones and drops some. Of 15,000 or so clones in the sample, about 83% are singletons; the top ten hold over 6.5%. Stated time point: newly diagnosed, previously untreated cHL patient sample. The source material was peripheral blood mononuclear cells (PBMCs). These TCRs come from a human donor with classical Hodgkin lymphoma.

CDR3 sequence (DNA): TGCGCCAGCAGCTCACCACGAACCGGGACTAGCGGTATCACAGATACGCAGTATTTT. Encoded protein: CASSSPRTGTSGITDTQYF. The gene calls are TRBV5-1 and TRBJ2-3; TRBD2 agrees at 11 bases. Losses at the gene ends were 3 bases for V and 2 bases for J; bases not matched to a gene: 14. This CDR3 spans 19 amino acids. Germline loops: CDR1 SGHRS, CDR2 YFSETQ.

J is TRBJ2-7 and V is TRBV19; 7 bases map to TRBD2. Germline loops: CDR1 LNHDA, CDR2 SQIVND (reference sequence). There are 16 residues in the CDR3. V lost 4 bases to trimming and J lost 0 bases; unmatched junction nucleotides: 9. Here the CDR3 reads CASSKRTSGASYEQYF. CDR3 in DNA: TGTGCCAGTAGTAAGCGGACGAGCGGGGCCTCCTACGAGCAGTACTTC.

The chain carries TRBV5-6 and TRBJ2-4; no definite D call. The CDR3 covers 16 residues. Germline-derived CDR1 and CDR2 are SGHDT and YYEEEE. The V and J ends lost 0 bases and 0 bases respectively, with 10 bases between them. CDR3 DNA: TGTGCCAGCAGCTTGGACACGTCTTTAGCCAAAAACATTCAGTACTTC. Translation: CASSLDTSLAKNIQYF.

This chain links TRBV11-3 with TRBJ2-7; D perhaps matches TRBD1 (5 bases). Trimming stripped 0 bases from V and 5 bases from J, with 11 bases between. CDR1 and CDR2 from the germline V gene are SGHNT and YENEEA. The CDR3 contains 14 residues. Here the CDR3 reads CASSLESGPHEQYF. CDR3 bases: TGTGCCAGCAGCTTAGAGTCAGGGCCCCACGAGCAGTACTTC.

The CDR3 sequence is CASSRGSNQPQHF. In DNA, the CDR3 is TGTGCCAGCAGTCGGGGAAGTAATCAGCCCCAGCATTTT. The chain has TRBV27 and TRBJ1-5; D remains ambiguous. CDR1 and CDR2 from the germline V gene are MNHEY and SMNVEV (reference sequence). CDR3 length: 13 residues. Trimming pared 5 bases from V and 4 bases from J, leaving 9 bases between.

CDR3 nucleotides: TGTGCCAGCAGCCCAAATTTCGATCAGCCCCAGCATTTT. The encoded protein is CASSPNFDQPQHF. The J gene is TRBJ1-5, the V gene TRBV7-6, with D uncertain. The germline V gene encodes CDR1 SGHVS and CDR2 FNYEAQ. The length of the CDR3 is 13 residues. The germline V and J ends were trimmed by 5 bases and 5 bases, with 10 bases remaining between them. The full variable domain, in which reference TRBV7-6 and TRBJ1-5 provide the parts outside the CDR3, is GAGVSQSPRYKVTKRGQDVALRCDPISGHVSLYWYRQALGQGPEFLTYFNYEAQQDKSGLPNDRFSAERPEGSISTLTIQRTEQRDSAMYRCASSPNFDQPQHFGDGTRLSIL.

V and J are TRBV14 and TRBJ2-7; 8 bases fit TRBD1. There are 13 residues in the CDR3. Trimming removed 2 bases from V and 9 bases from J; junction bases left unmatched: 6. The germline CDR1 and CDR2 sequences are SGHDN and FVKESK. CDR3 bases: TGTGCCAGCAGCCAACAGGGGGCGAAGGTGCAGTACTTC. Its protein is CASSQQGAKVQYF.

The genes are TRBV7-2 and TRBJ1-1; 8 bases are a match to TRBD1. The CDR3 loop spans 15 amino acids. CDR1 and CDR2 (germline): SGHTA, FQGNSA. The V gene end was trimmed by 2 bases and the J gene end by 4 bases; junction bases not matched to a gene: 6. The CDR3 DNA sequence: TGTGCCAGCAGCTTAAGGCAGGGGGCTCTCACTGAAGCTTTCTTT. Amino acids: CASSLRQGALTEAFF. Using reference TRBV7-2 and TRBJ1-1 for the parts outside the CDR3, the full variable domain is GAGVSQSPSNKVTEKGKDVELRCDPISGHTALYWYRQSLGQGLEFLIYFQGNSAPDKSGLPSDRFSAERTGGSVSTLTIQRTQQEDSAVYLCASSLRQGALTEAFFGQGTRLTVV.

The chain is built from TRBV6-6 and TRBJ1-1; tentative D call: TRBD1 (5 bases). V gave up 6 bases and J gave up 0 bases, with 8 bases separating them. This CDR3 has 13 amino acids. Germline V lookup: CDR1 MNHNY, CDR2 SVGAGI (reference sequence). CDR3 in amino acids: CASSGTMNTEAFF. As DNA, the CDR3 is TGTGCCAGCAGCGGGACCATGAACACTGAAGCTTTCTTT.

The chain combines TRBV18 with TRBJ2-5, with D unresolved. Trimming left V 4 bases short and J 5 bases short, with 11 bases between. This CDR3 contains 13 residues. CDR1 is KGHSH, CDR2 LQKENI, per germline. This chain's CDR3 is CASSLGNGETQYF. In DNA, the CDR3 is TGTGCCAGCTCACTCGGAAACGGGGAGACCCAGTACTTC.

The V call is TRBV14, the J call TRBJ2-7, with TRBD2 identical over 8 bases. The V segment lost 4 bases and the J segment 2 bases; nucleotides outside the gene matches: 4. CDR1 and CDR2 (germline): SGHDN, FVKESK. The CDR3 covers 14 residues. CDR3 sequence (DNA): TGTGCCAGCAGCCCCGGGGGGGTGACCTACGAGCAGTACTTC. Protein: CASSPGGVTYEQYF.

The sample holds one count of this clone. The chain uses TRBV19 and TRBJ2-7, with D hard to call. V was clipped by 5 bases and J by 2 bases, with 13 bases between them. The germline CDR1 and CDR2 sequences are LNHDA and SQIVND (reference sequence). This CDR3 spans 14 amino acids. The CDR3 is CASSATRRPYEQYF. The DNA of the CDR3 is TGTGCCAGTAGTGCGACTCGCCGTCCCTACGAGCAGTACTTC.

V gene TRBV18 combines with J gene TRBJ1-3; D is perhaps TRBD1 (6 bases). The CDR3 runs 18 residues. Per the germline V gene, CDR1 is KGHSH and CDR2 is LQKENI. V gave up 2 bases and J gave up 0 bases, with 17 bases separating them. The DNA for the CDR3 is TGTGCCAGCTCACCAAACGAGATCAGGGGAAGCTCTGGAAACACCATATATTTT. This sequence encodes CASSPNEIRGSSGNTIYF.

A note on this clone: A read error may account for a junction end that differs from germline. The rearrangement uses TRBV19 and TRBJ1-1, with unresolved D. In germline, CDR1 is LNHDA, CDR2 SQIVND (reference sequence). This CDR3 contains 14 residues. The chain's CDR3 is CASSLPTGNAEAFF. CDR3 in DNA: TGTGCCAGTAGTCTTCCAACGGGGAACGCTGAAGCTTTCTTT.

The chain links TRBV19 to TRBJ2-1; perhaps TRBD1 as D (5 bases). CDR1 is LNHDA and CDR2 is SQIVND in the germline V gene (reference sequence). The CDR3 loop spans 14 amino acids. Trimming removed 5 bases at V and 8 bases at J, with 16 bases between. CDR3 residues: CASSPQGFRDEQFF. The CDR3 nucleotides are TGTGCCAGTAGTCCCCAGGGATTCAGGGATGAGCAGTTCTTC. Together with reference TRBV19 and TRBJ2-1, the CDR3 gives the full variable domain: DGGITQSPKYLFRKEGQNVTLSCEQNLNHDAMYWYRQDPGQGLRLIYYSQIVNDFQKGDIAEGYSVSREKKESFPLTVTSAQKNPTAFYLCASSPQGFRDEQFFGPGTRLTVL.

The rearrangement links TRBV19 to TRBJ2-7; D possibly uses TRBD1 or TRBD2 (5 bases each). There are 15 residues in the CDR3. The V and J ends lost 4 bases and 7 bases respectively, with 20 bases between them. Germline V gene lookup returns CDR1 LNHDA and CDR2 SQIVND (reference sequence). The CDR3 coding sequence is TGTGCCAGTAGTAGGGGCCGGGGAGTCGGAGAAGAGCAGTACTTC. Protein: CASSRGRGVGEEQYF.

This clone was recorded only once. This sequence joins TRBV27 and TRBJ1-1; the match to TRBD1 covers 7 bases. CDR1 MNHEY and CDR2 SMNVEV come from the germline V gene (reference sequence). V was clipped by 5 bases and J by 5 bases; unmatched bases: 11. CDR3 length equals 15 residues. The CDR3 bases are TGTGCCAGCAGTACTAACAGGGGCCGGGGGACTGAAGCTTTCTTT. Its translation is CASSTNRGRGTEAFF.

DNA for the CDR3: TGCGCCAGCAGCTTGCGGACAGATTTGACCGGGGAGCTGTTTTTT. It specifies CASSLRTDLTGELFF. This chain links TRBV5-1 with TRBJ2-2, with D possibly matching TRBD1 (6 bases). CDR1 is SGHRS, CDR2 YFSETQ, per germline. The CDR3 totals 15 residues. V dropped 1 base and J dropped 5 bases, with 12 bases sitting between them.